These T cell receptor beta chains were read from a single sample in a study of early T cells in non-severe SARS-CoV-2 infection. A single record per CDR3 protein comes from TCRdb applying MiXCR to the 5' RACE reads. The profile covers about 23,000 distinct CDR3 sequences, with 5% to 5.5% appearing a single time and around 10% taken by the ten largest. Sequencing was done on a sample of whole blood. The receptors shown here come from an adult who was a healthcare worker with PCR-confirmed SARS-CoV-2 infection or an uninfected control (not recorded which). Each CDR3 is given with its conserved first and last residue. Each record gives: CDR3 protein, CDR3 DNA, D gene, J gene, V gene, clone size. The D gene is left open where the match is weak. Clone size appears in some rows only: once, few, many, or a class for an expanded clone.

CAWTVWRNSPLHF | TGTGCCTGGACAGTATGGAGAAATTCACCCCTCCACTTT | . | TRBJ1-6 | TRBV30 | many
CASSQGTSAYNEQFF | TGTGCCAGCAGCCAAGGGACTAGCGCATATAATGAGCAGTTCTTC | TRBD2 | TRBJ2-1 | TRBV3-1 | few
CASSETGRDTQYF | TGTGCCAGCAGTGAGACAGGCCGGGATACGCAGTATTTT | . | TRBJ2-3 | TRBV2 | few
CASSLRLAGSSYNEQFF | TGTGCCAGCAGCTTACGCCTAGCGGGGAGCTCCTACAATGAGCAGTTCTTC | TRBD2 | TRBJ2-1 | TRBV11-1 | many
CASGSGQAIYNSPLHF | TGTGCTAGTGGTTCCGGACAGGCCATCTATAATTCACCCCTCCACTTT | TRBD1 | TRBJ1-6 | TRBV12-5 | few
CASSLSHALRNTIYF | TGTGCCAGCAGCTTATCGCACGCCCTGAGAAACACCATATATTTT | . | TRBJ1-3 | TRBV7-2 | .
CATSPRQAYYYNEQFF | TGTGCCACCAGTCCCCGACAGGCTTACTACTACAATGAGCAGTTCTTC | . | TRBJ2-1 | TRBV24-1 | few
CASSEHLAGTYEQYF | TGCGCCAGCAGTGAGCACCTAGCGGGAACCTACGAGCAGTACTTC | TRBD2 | TRBJ2-7 | TRBV10-2 | many
CASSLDGALGEAFF | TGTGCCAGCAGCTTAGATGGGGCCCTTGGTGAAGCTTTCTTT | . | TRBJ1-1 | TRBV7-2 | many
CASSMNRVKGYGYTF | TGTGCCAGCAGTATGAACAGGGTAAAGGGATATGGCTACACCTTC | . | TRBJ1-2 | TRBV12-3/TRBV12-4 | .
CASSEGSNQPQHF | TGTGCCAGCAGCGAGGGTAGCAATCAGCCCCAGCATTTT | . | TRBJ1-5 | TRBV7-9 | .
CASSVGDRGSSEQYF | TGTGCCAGCAGCGTAGGGGACAGGGGATCCTCCGAGCAGTACTTC | TRBD1 | TRBJ2-7 | TRBV9 | many
CASSKGQGNYGYTF | TGTGCCAGTAGTAAGGGACAGGGTAACTATGGCTACACCTTC | TRBD1 | TRBJ1-2 | TRBV19 | many
CASSHSWGASGIGNEQFF | TGTGCCAGCAGCCACTCATGGGGGGCTAGCGGGATAGGGAATGAGCAGTTCTTC | TRBD2 | TRBJ2-1 | TRBV3-1 | many
CASSPKGPDTQYF | TGTGCCAGCAGCCCCAAAGGGCCAGATACGCAGTATTTT | . | TRBJ2-3 | TRBV7-9 | .
CASSLAPGQYTQYF | TGTGCCAGCAGCTTAGCGCCGGGACAGTATACGCAGTATTTT | TRBD1 | TRBJ2-3 | TRBV7-8 | medium-sized
CASSYVESYGYTF | TGTGCCAGCAGTTACGTGGAATCCTATGGCTACACCTTC | . | TRBJ1-2 | TRBV6-2/TRBV6-3 | many
CASSQVLAGVNNEQFF | TGCGCCAGCAGCCAAGTACTAGCGGGAGTGAACAATGAGCAGTTCTTC | TRBD2 | TRBJ2-1 | TRBV4-1 | .
CSARGPRAGLAGEIF | TGCAGTGCTAGAGGGCCGAGGGCCGGCCTAGCGGGGGAAATCTTC | TRBD2 | TRBJ2-1 | TRBV20-1 | medium-sized
CASSQGSPGTSGFNEQFF | TGCGCCAGCAGCCAAGGGTCCCCAGGGACTAGCGGATTCAATGAGCAGTTCTTC | TRBD2 | TRBJ2-1 | TRBV4-3 | few
CASRFSGGAETQYF | TGTGCCAGCCGATTCTCAGGGGGCGCGGAGACCCAGTACTTC | TRBD1 | TRBJ2-5 | TRBV12-3/TRBV12-4 | many
CSVGQAGYNEQFF | TGCAGCGTCGGACAGGCGGGGTACAATGAGCAGTTCTTC | . | TRBJ2-1 | TRBV29-1 | medium-sized
CASSPPQGRGQMGYGYTF | TGTGCCAGCAGCCCTCCCCAAGGCAGGGGGCAGATGGGCTATGGCTACACCTTC | . | TRBJ1-2 | TRBV21-1 | few
CASSPQTSGSGTQYF | TGTGCCAGCAGCCCACAGACTAGCGGGAGTGGTACGCAGTATTTT | TRBD2 | TRBJ2-3 | TRBV7-2 | many
CASSYTSGSTETQYF | TGTGCTAGCAGCTATACTAGCGGGAGTACCGAGACCCAGTACTTC | TRBD2 | TRBJ2-5 | TRBV7-7 | large
CASSLENRADTQYF | TGCGCCAGCAGCTTGGAAAACAGGGCAGATACGCAGTATTTT | . | TRBJ2-3 | TRBV5-1 | .
CASSIPGGASNQPQHF | TGTGCCAGTAGTATCCCAGGGGGCGCGAGCAATCAGCCCCAGCATTTT | TRBD1 | TRBJ1-5 | TRBV19 | many
CATFPTGLTGELFF | TGTGCCACCTTCCCGACAGGGCTCACCGGGGAGCTGTTTTTT | TRBD1 | TRBJ2-2 | TRBV28 | many
CSVEGRMNTEAFF | TGCAGCGTTGAAGGGCGGATGAACACTGAAGCTTTCTTT | . | TRBJ1-1 | TRBV29-1 | many
CASSQEMDGPGGYTF | TGTGCCAGCAGCCAAGAAATGGACGGGCCCGGCGGCTACACCTTC | . | TRBJ1-2 | TRBV4-2 | many
CASSFPGQGTEAFF | TGTGCCAGCAGCTTTCCCGGACAGGGTACTGAAGCTTTCTTT | TRBD1 | TRBJ1-1 | TRBV11-3 | many
CASSFGISQPQHF | TGTGCCAGCAGCTTTGGTATTTCTCAGCCCCAGCATTTT | . | TRBJ1-5 | TRBV7-8 | many
CSVVPATGAETQYF | TGCAGCGTTGTTCCCGCGACAGGGGCCGAGACCCAGTACTTC | TRBD1 | TRBJ2-5 | TRBV29-1 | many
CASSFPSTSGDSYNEQFF | TGTGCCAGCAGCTTCCCCAGTACTAGCGGGGACTCCTACAATGAGCAGTTCTTC | TRBD2 | TRBJ2-1 | TRBV7-9 | many
CSVEDWVGTGQGNEQFF | TGCAGCGTTGAAGATTGGGTGGGGACAGGGCAGGGAAATGAGCAGTTCTTC | TRBD1 | TRBJ2-1 | TRBV29-1 | many
CASSQVAGNTGELFF | TGCGCCAGCAGCCAAGTGGCCGGGAACACCGGGGAGCTGTTTTTT | . | TRBJ2-2 | TRBV4-1 | medium-sized
CASSQEGGGDIQYF | TGTGCCAGCAGCCAAGAAGGAGGTGGAGACATTCAGTACTTC | . | TRBJ2-4 | TRBV3-1 | few
CAIRTGQGATDTRYF | TGTGCCATCAGGACGGGACAGGGGGCTACAGATACGCGGTATTTT | TRBD1 | TRBJ2-3 | TRBV10-3 | once
CASSLMVGFSQFF | TGTGCCAGCAGCTTAATGGTGGGATTCTCTCAATTCTTC | . | TRBJ2-1 | TRBV7-9 | many
CASSFYGSTDTQYF | TGTGCCAGCAGCTTCTATGGTAGTACAGATACGCAGTATTTT | . | TRBJ2-3 | TRBV7-2 | .
CSARDAVGYTEAFF | TGCAGTGCTAGAGATGCGGTAGGGTACACTGAAGCTTTCTTT | . | TRBJ1-1 | TRBV20-1 | many
CSQTYKQRSSYNEQFF | TGCAGCCAAACCTACAAACAGAGGAGCTCCTACAATGAGCAGTTCTTC | . | TRBJ2-1 | TRBV20-1 | many
CSAEKTAYNEQFF | TGCAGCGCCGAAAAAACTGCTTACAATGAGCAGTTCTTC | . | TRBJ2-1 | TRBV29-1 | many
CSVIPGTGATDTQYF | TGCAGCGTTATTCCAGGGACAGGGGCCACAGATACGCAGTATTTT | TRBD1 | TRBJ2-3 | TRBV29-1 | .
CAWSRGDLQPQHF | TGTGCCTGGAGTCGAGGGGATCTTCAGCCCCAGCATTTT | . | TRBJ1-5 | TRBV30 | many
CASSPTGTGGYTF | TGTGCCAGCAGCCCTACAGGGACGGGTGGCTACACCTTC | . | TRBJ1-2 | TRBV7-9 | many
CASSAGSGGETQYF | TGTGCCAGCAGCGCAGGCAGCGGGGGGGAGACCCAGTACTTC | TRBD2 | TRBJ2-5 | TRBV7-2 | many
CASSPPDGEAEKLFF | TGTGCCAGCTCACCACCGGACGGGGAGGCTGAAAAACTGTTTTTT | . | TRBJ1-4 | TRBV18 | many
CASSVGLSASSYNEQFF | TGTGCCAGCAGCGTCGGGCTGAGCGCTAGCTCCTACAATGAGCAGTTCTTC | . | TRBJ2-1 | TRBV7-2 | many
CASSARTTLSGELFF | TGTGCCAGCAGCGCTAGGACGACGTTATCCGGGGAGCTGTTTTTT | . | TRBJ2-2 | TRBV13 | .
CAISDPTSGRTYEQYF | TGTGCCATCAGTGACCCCACTAGCGGGAGGACCTACGAGCAGTACTTC | TRBD2 | TRBJ2-7 | TRBV10-3 | medium-sized
CASSAPGLAGDEQFF | TGTGCCAGCAGTGCTCCGGGACTAGCGGGCGATGAGCAGTTCTTC | TRBD2 | TRBJ2-1 | TRBV6-2/TRBV6-3 | medium-sized
CASSQLAGVYNEQFF | TGTGCCAGCAGCCAGCTAGCGGGGGTCTACAATGAGCAGTTCTTC | TRBD2 | TRBJ2-1 | TRBV3-1 | .
CASSQRLAANEQFF | TGTGCCAGCAGCCAACGGCTAGCCGCCAATGAGCAGTTCTTC | . | TRBJ2-1 | TRBV14 | .
CSARDPPTSPNEQFF | TGCAGTGCTAGAGATCCCCCGACTAGCCCCAATGAGCAGTTCTTC | TRBD2 | TRBJ2-1 | TRBV20-1 | many
CASSPPPNSPLHF | TGTGCCAGCAGCCCGCCGCCCAATTCACCCCTCCACTTT | . | TRBJ1-6 | TRBV28 | .